Reported below is one T cell receptor (beta chain). Its target is unknown. This CDR3 is 16 amino acids long. Trimming cost V 4 bases and J 5 bases, with 20 bases left between them. This sample stems from a study of regulatory T cells in long-lasting Graves disease. Study details: New Graves' disease cases had less than 3 months of antithyroid drugs.

Study conclusions and caveats: Persistent cases of Graves' showed reduced TCR diversity relative to newly diagnosed patients. Among samples with persistent disease, TRBV28, TRBJ1-2 and TRBJ2-5 were favored.

The time point denotes: newly diagnosed GD, antithyroid drugs for less than 3 months. RNA from PBMCs was the source of the TCR library. To make TCR beta libraries, researchers used iRepertoire HTBI primers and Arm-PCR of CDR3 regions. MiXCR, run by TCRdb on the multiplex PCR reads, gives a single entry per CDR3 protein. Of 200,000 to 250,000 distinct CDR3 sequences listed, roughly 21% are singletons. The chain uses TRBV12-3 or TRBV12-4 and TRBJ2-5; D tentatively reads TRBD1 or TRBD2 (5 bases each). Sequences were derived from peripheral blood mononuclear cells (PBMCs), sampled at new diagnosis, from a patient treated with antithyroid drugs. The TCR comes from a female donor with Graves disease. The CDR3 spells CASSWDAQRGGETQYF. The CDR3, as DNA: TGTGCCAGCAGTTGGGACGCACAGAGGGGCGGGGAGACCCAGTACTTC.